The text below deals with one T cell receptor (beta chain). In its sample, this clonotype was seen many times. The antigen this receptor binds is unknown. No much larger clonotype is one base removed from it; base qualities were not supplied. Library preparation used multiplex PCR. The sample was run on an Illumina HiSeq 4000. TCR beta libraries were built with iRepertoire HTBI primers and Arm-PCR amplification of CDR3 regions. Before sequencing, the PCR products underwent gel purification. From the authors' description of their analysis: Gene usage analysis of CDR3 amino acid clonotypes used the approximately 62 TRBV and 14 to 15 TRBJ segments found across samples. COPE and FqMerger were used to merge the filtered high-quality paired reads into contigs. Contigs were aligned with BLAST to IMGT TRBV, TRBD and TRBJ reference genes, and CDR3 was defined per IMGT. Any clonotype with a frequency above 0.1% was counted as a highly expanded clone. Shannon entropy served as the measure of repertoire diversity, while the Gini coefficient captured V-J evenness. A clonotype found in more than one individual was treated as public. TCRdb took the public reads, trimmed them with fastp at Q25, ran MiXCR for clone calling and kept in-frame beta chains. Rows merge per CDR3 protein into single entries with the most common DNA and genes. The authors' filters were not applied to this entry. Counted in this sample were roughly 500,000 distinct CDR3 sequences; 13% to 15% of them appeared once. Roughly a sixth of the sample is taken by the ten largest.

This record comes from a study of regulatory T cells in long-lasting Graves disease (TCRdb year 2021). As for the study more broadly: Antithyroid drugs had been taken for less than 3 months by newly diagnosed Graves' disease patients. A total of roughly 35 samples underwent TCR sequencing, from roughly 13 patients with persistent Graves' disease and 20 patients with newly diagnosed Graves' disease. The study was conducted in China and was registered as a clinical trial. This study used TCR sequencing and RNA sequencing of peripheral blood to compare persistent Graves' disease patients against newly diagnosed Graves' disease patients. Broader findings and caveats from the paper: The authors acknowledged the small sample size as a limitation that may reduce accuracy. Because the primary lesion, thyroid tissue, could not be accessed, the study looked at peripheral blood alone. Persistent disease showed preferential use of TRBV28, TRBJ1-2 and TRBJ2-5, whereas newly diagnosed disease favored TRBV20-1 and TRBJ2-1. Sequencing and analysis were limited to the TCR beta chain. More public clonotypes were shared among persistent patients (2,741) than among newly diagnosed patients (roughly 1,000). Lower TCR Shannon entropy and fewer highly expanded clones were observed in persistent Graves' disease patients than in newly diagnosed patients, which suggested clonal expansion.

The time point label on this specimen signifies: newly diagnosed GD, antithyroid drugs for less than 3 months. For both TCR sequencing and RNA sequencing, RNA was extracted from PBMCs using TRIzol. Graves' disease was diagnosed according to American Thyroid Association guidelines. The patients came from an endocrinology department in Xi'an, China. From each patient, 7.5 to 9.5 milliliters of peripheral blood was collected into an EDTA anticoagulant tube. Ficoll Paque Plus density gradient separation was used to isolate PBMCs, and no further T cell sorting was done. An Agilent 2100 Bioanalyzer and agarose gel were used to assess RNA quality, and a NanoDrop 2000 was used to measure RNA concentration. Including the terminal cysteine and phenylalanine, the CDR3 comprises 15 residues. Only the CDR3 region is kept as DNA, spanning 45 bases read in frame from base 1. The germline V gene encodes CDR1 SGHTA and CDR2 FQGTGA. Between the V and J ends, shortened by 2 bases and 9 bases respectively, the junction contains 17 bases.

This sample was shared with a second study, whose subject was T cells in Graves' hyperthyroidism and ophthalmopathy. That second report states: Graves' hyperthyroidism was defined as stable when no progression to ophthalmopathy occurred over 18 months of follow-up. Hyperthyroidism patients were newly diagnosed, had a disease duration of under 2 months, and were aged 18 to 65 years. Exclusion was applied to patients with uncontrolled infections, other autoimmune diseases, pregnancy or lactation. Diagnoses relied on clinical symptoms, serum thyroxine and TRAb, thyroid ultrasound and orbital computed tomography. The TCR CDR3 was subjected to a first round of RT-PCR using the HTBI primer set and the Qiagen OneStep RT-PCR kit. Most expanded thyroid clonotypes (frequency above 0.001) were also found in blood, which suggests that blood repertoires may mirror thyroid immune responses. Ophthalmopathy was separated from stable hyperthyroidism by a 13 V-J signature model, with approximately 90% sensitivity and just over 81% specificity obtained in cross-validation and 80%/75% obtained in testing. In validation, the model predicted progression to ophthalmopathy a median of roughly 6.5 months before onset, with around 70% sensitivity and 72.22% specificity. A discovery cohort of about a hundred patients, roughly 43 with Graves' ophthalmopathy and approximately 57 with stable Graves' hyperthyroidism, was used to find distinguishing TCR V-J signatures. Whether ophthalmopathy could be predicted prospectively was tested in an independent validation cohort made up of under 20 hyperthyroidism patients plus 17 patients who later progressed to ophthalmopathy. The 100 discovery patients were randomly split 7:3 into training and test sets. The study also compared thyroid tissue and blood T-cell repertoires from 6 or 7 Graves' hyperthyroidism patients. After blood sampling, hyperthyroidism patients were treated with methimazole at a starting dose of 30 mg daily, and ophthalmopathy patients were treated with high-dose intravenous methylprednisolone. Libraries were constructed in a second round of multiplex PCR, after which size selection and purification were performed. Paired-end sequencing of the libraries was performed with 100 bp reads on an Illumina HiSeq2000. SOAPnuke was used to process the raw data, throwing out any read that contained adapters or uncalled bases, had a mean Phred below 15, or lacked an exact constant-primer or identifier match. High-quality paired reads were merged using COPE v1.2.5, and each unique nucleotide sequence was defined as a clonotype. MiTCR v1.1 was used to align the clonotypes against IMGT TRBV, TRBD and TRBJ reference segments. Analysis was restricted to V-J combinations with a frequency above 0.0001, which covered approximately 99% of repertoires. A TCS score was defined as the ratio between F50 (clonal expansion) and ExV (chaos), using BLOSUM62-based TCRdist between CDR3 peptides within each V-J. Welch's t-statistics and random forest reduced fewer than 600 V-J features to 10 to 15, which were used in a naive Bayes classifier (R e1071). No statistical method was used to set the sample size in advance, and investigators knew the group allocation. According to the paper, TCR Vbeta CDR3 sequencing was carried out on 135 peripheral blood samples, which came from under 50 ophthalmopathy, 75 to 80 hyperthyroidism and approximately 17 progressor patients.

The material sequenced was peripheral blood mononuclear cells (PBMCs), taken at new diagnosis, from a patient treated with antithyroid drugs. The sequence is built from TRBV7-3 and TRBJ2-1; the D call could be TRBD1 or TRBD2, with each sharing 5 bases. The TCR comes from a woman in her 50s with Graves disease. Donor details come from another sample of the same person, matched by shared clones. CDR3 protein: CASSLALGGQGEQFF. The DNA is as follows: TGTGCCAGCAGCTTAGCGCTTGGCGGGCAGGGTGAGCAGTTCTTC.